This is a list of T cell receptor beta chains from one sample in a study of CD8 T cells in ankylosing spondylitis. TCRdb re-called the 5' RACE reads through MiXCR, storing one row per CDR3 protein. The profile shows approximately 110,000 distinct CDR3 sequences, 24% of them singletons. Sequenced sample: synovial fluid, either unsorted or a sorted T cell fraction (not recorded which). The receptors were sampled from a male donor with ankylosing spondylitis. CDR3s include the opening cysteine and the closing phenylalanine or tryptophan. A D gene is named only where the DNA matches it firmly. Clone size is not always given. Where it is, it says once, few, many or a class for expanded clones.

V	J	D	size	DNA	CDR3
TRBV20-1	TRBJ1-1	.	.	TGCAGTGGAGCCGAACAGGGATCGACTGAAGCTTTCTTT	CSGAEQGSTEAFF
TRBV6-1	TRBJ1-5	.	.	TGTGCCAGCAGTGAAGACGATTACAATCAGCCCCAGCATTTT	CASSEDDYNQPQHF
TRBV20-1	TRBJ1-1	.	.	TGCAGTGCTAGCTGGAGCGCTGAAGCTTTCTTT	CSASWSAEAFF
TRBV5-1	TRBJ2-7	.	.	TGCGCCAGCAGTTGGGACCGCTCCTACGAGCAGTACTTC	CASSWDRSYEQYF
TRBV12-3/TRBV12-4	TRBJ2-3	.	few	TGTGCCAGCAGGTTAGGTTTTTCCGATACGCAGTATTTT	CASRLGFSDTQYF
TRBV2	TRBJ2-7	.	.	TGTGCCAGCAGTTACCAGGACGAGCAGTACTTC	CASSYQDEQYF
TRBV12-3/TRBV12-4	TRBJ1-6	.	.	TGTGCCAGCACGGAGGGCAATTCACCCCTCCACTTT	CASTEGNSPLHF
TRBV11-2	TRBJ1-6	.	many	TGTGCCAGCAGCTTAGAAGGGGGAAGGGCCTATAATTCACCCCTCCACTTT	CASSLEGGRAYNSPLHF
TRBV4-1	TRBJ1-1	.	few	TGCGCCAGTCGAGAGAGGCCCCTGAACACTGAAGCTTTCTTT	CASRERPLNTEAFF
TRBV2	TRBJ1-6	.	.	TGTGCCAGCAGTGAGGTCGGGGGGAGAGGACCCCTCCACTTT	CASSEVGGRGPLHF
TRBV2	TRBJ1-2	.	many	TGTGCCAGCAGTGATGGGGTTTCCTATGGCTACACCTTC	CASSDGVSYGYTF
TRBV19	TRBJ1-6	.	once	TGTGCCAGTAGTATCTTGGGGAGAGAAAATTCACCCCTCCACTTT	CASSILGRENSPLHF
TRBV5-4	TRBJ2-1	.	.	TGTGCCAGCAGCTTGGGTGGGTTCGAAGAGCAGTTCTTC	CASSLGGFEEQFF
TRBV5-1	TRBJ2-5	.	few	TGCGCCAGCAGCTCCTGGGACAAAAAAGAGACCCAGTACTTC	CASSSWDKKETQYF
TRBV15	TRBJ2-1	.	many	TGTGCCACCAGCAGAGTGGTGGGAGTTCAGTTCTTC	CATSRVVGVQFF
TRBV12-3/TRBV12-4	TRBJ2-7	.	few	TGTGCCAGCAGTTTGGAAAACTACGAGCAGTACTTC	CASSLENYEQYF
TRBV11-2	TRBJ2-1	TRBD2	.	TGTGCCAGCAGCTCCTTCACAGCGGGAGAGCAGTTCTTC	CASSSFTAGEQFF
TRBV4-1	TRBJ2-3	TRBD1	.	TGCGCCAGCAGCCAATACTTGGACAGGGCGGATACGCAGTATTTT	CASSQYLDRADTQYF
TRBV12-3/TRBV12-4	TRBJ1-1	.	.	TGTGCCAGTTCGACAGGACAGTTCACTGAAGCTTTCTTT	CASSTGQFTEAFF
TRBV29-1	TRBJ1-5	.	.	TGCAGCGTTGAAGACAACCGAGGACCTAGAAGCAATCAGCCCCAGCATTTT	CSVEDNRGPRSNQPQHF
TRBV7-2	TRBJ2-7	TRBD2	few	TGTGCCAGCAGCTTAAGTAGCGGGAGTAGTGAGCAGTACTTC	CASSLSSGSSEQYF
TRBV27	TRBJ2-7	.	.	TGTGCCAGCAGTCTTGAGGGGCAGGGCCCCCTCTACGAGCAGTACTTC	CASSLEGQGPLYEQYF
TRBV25-1	TRBJ1-6	.	.	TGTGCCAGCAGTGAGGTCAGAGATAATTCACCCCTCCACTTT	CASSEVRDNSPLHF
TRBV20-1	TRBJ2-3	TRBD2	few	TGCAGTGCTACCCCTTTTCTAGCGGGAACAGATACGCAGTATTTT	CSATPFLAGTDTQYF
TRBV2	TRBJ2-1	.	few	.	CASILGAFSYNEQFF